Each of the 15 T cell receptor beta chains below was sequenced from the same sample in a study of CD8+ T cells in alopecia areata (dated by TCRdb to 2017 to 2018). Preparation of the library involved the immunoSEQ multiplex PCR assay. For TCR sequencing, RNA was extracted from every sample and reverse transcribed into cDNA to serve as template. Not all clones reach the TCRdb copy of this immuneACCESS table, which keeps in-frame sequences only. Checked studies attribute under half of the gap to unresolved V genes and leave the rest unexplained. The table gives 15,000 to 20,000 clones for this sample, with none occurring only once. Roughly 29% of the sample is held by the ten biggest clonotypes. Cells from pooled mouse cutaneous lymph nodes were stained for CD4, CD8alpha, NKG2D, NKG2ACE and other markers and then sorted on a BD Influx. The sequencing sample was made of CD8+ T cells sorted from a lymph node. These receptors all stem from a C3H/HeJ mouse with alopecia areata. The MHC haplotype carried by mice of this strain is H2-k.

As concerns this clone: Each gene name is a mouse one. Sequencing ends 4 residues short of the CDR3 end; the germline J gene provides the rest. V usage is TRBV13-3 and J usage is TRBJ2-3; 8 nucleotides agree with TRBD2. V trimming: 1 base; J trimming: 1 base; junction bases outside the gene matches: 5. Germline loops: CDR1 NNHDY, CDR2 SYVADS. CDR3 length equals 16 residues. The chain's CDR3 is CASSDRGGRGAETLYF. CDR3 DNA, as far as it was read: TGTGCCAGCAGTGATAGGGGGGGGCGCGGTGCAGAA.

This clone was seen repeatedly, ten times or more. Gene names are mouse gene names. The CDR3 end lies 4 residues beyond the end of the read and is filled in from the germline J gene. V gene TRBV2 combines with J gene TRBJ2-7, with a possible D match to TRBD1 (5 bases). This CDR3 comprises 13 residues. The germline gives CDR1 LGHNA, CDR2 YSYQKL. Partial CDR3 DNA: TGTGCCAGCAGCCAAGGGAGGGGATAT. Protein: CASSQGRGY. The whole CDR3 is CASSQGRGYEQYF.

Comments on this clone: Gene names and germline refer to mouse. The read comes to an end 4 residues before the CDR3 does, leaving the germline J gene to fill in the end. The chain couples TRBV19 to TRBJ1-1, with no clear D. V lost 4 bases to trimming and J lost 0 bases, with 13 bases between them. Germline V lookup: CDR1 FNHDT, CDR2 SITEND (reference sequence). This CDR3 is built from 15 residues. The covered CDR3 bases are TGTGCCAGCAGTCCTATGACAATTGCAAACACA. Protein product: CASSPMTIANT. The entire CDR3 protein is CASSPMTIANTEVFF.

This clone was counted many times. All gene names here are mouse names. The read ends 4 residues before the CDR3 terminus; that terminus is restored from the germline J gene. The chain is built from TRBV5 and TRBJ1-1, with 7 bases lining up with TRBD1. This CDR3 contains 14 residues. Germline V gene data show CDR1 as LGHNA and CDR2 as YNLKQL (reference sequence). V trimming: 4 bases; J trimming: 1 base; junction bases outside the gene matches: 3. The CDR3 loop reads CASSLGTENTEVFF. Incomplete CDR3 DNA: TGTGCCAGCAGCCTCGGGACAGAAAACACA.

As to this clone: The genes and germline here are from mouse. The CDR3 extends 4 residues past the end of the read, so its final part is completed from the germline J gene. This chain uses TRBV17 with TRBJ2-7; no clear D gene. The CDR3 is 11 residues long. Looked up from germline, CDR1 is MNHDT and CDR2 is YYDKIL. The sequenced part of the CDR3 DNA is TGTGCTAGCAGTTCTGGAGAT. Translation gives CASSSGD. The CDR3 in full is CASSSGDEQYF.

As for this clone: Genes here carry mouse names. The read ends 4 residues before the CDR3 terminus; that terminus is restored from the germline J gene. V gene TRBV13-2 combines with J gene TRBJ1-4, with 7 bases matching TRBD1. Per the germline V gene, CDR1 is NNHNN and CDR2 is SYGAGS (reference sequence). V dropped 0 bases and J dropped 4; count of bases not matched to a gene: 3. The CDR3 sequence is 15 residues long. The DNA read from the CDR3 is TGTGCCAGCGGTGATGTGGCAGGGGGCAACGAA. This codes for CASGDVAGGNE. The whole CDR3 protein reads CASGDVAGGNERLFF.

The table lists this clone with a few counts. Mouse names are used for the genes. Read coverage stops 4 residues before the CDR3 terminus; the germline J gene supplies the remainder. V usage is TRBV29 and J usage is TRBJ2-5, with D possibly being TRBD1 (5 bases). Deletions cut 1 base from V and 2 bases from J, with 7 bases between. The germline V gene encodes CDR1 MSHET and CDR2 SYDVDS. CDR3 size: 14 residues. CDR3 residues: CASSLYQGQDTQYF. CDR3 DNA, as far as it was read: TGTGCTAGCAGTTTATACCAGGGCCAAGAC. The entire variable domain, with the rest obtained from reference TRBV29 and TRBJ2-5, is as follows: DMKVTQMPRYLIKRMGENVLLECGQDMSHETMYWYRQDPGLGLQLIYISYDVDSNSEGDIPKGYRVSRKKREHFSLILDSAKTNQTSVYFCASSLYQGQDTQYFGPGTRLLVL.

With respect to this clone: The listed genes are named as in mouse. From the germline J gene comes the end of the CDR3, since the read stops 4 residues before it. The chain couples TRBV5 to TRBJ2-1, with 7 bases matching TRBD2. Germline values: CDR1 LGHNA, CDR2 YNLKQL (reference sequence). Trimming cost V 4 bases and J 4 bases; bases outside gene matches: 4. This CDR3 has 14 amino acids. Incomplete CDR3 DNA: TGTGCCAGCAGCCCCCGACTGGGTTATGCT. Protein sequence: CASSPRLGYA. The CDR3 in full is CASSPRLGYAEQFF.

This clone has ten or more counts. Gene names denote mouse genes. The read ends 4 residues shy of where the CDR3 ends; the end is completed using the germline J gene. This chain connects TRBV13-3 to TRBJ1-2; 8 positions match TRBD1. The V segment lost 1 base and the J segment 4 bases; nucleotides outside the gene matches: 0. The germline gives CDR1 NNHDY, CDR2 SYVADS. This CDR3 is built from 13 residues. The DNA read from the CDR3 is TGTGCCAGCAGTGATACAGGGGGCTCC. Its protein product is CASSDTGGS. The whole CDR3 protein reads CASSDTGGSDYTF.

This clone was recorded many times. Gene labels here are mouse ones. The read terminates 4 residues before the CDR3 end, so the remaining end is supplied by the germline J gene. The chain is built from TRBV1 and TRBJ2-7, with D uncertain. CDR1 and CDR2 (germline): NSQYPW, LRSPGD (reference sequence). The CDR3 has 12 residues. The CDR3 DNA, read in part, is TGCACCTGCAGTGCAGACAGATAT. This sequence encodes CTCSADRY. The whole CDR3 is CTCSADRYEQYF.

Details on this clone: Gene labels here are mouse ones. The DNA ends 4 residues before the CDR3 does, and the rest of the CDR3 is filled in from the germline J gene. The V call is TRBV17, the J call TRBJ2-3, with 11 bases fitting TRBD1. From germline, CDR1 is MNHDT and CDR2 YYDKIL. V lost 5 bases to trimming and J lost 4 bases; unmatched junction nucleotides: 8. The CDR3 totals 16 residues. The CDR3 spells CASSPLGQGASETLYF. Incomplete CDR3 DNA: TGTGCTAGCAGTCCGCTTGGACAGGGGGCCTCAGAA.

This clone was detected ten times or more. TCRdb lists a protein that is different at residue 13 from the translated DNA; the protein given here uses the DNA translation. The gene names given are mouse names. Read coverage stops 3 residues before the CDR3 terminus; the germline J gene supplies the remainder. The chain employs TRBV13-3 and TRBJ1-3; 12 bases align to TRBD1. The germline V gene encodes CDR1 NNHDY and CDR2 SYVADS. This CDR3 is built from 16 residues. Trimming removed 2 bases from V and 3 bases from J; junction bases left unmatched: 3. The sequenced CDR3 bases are TGTGCCAGCAGTGAGGGACAGGGGGCGCTTGGAAATACG. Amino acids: CASSEGQGALGNT. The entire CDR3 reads CASSEGQGALGNTLYF.

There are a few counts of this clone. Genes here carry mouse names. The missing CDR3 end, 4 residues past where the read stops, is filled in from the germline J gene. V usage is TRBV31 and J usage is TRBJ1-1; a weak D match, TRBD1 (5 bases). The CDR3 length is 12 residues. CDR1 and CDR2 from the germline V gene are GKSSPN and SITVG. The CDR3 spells CAWSLKGEEVFF. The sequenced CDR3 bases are TGTGCCTGGAGTCTAAAAGGGGAA. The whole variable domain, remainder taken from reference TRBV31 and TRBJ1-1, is AQTIHQWPVAEIKAVGSPLSLGCTIKGKSSPNLYWYWQATGGTLQQLFYSITVGQVESVVQLNLSASRPKDDQFILSTEKLLLSHSGFYLCAWSLKGEEVFFGKGTRLTVV.

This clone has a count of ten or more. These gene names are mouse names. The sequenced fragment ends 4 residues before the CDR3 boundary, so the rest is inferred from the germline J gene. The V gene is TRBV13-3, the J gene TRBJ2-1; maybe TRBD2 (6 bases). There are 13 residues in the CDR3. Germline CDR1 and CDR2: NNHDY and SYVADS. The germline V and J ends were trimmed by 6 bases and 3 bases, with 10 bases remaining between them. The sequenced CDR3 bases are TGTGCCAGCACCTCGACTGGCTATGCT. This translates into CASTSTGYA. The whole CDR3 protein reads CASTSTGYAEQFF.

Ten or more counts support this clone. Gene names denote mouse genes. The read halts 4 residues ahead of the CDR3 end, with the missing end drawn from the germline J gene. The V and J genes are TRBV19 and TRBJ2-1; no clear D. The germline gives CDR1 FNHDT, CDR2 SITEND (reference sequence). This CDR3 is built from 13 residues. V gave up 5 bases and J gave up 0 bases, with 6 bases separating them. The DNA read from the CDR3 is TGTGCCAGCAGCCACAGTAACTATGCT. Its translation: CASSHSNYA. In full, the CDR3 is CASSHSNYAEQFF.